The rows below give T cell receptor beta chains drawn from one sample of a study of blood T cell repertoires in COVID-19. Clones were sequenced by immunoSEQ multiplex PCR, and TCRdb holds only the in-frame ones, with some missing. The repertoire holds approximately 100,000 clones, with about 79% as singletons. Sequencing was done on a sample of peripheral blood. These receptors all come from an elderly woman with active or convalescent COVID-19. CDR3s include the opening cysteine and the closing phenylalanine or tryptophan. The D gene is left open where the match is weak.

D gene	V gene	J gene	CDR3 protein
NA	TRBV7-2	TRBJ1-5	CASSLDQNQPQHF
TRBD1	TRBV9	TRBJ1-3	CASSVHGTGAAGNTIYF
NA	TRBV7-9	TRBJ1-2	CASSLGLLDYGYTF
TRBD2	TRBV7-2	TRBJ2-7	CASSLGRESYYEQYF
TRBD1	TRBV6-5	TRBJ1-2	CASSGQGAEGYTF
TRBD2	TRBV7-2	TRBJ2-2	CASSSLGRVALFF
TRBD1	TRBV5-4	TRBJ1-6	CASSLRGNRGNSPLHF
NA	TRBV5-1	TRBJ2-2	CASSWTVSVRVTGELFF
NA	TRBV28	TRBJ1-2	CASSFGQTFVYGYTF
NA	TRBV7-9	TRBJ2-1	CASSLAGASNEQFF
NA	TRBV28	TRBJ2-3	CASSRSGTSTDTQYF
NA	TRBV14	TRBJ1-3	CASSPQGGNTIYF
NA	TRBV19	TRBJ1-2	CASSTTPFTGIYGYTF
NA	TRBV27	TRBJ2-7	CASSLSRNEQYF
TRBD2	TRBV7-3	TRBJ2-3	CASSSMGLAGSTDTQYF
TRBD1	TRBV28	TRBJ1-2	CASTSLKRTGAYGYTF
NA	TRBV28	TRBJ1-2	CASSYPGGFSGYTF
TRBD1	TRBV5-1	TRBJ1-2	CASSPDRDYGYTF
NA	TRBV19	TRBJ2-7	CASTASRGSSYEQYF
NA	TRBV7-6	TRBJ2-7	CASSPRLSRGGYEQYF
TRBD2	TRBV5-4	TRBJ2-2	CASSLGTSGLTGELFF
TRBD2	TRBV15	TRBJ2-3	CATSRDEAGVVIDTQYF
NA	TRBV28	TRBJ2-5	CASSLIVGRVETQYF
NA	TRBV28	TRBJ1-6	CASSFPTGHDSPLHF
NA	TRBV18	TRBJ1-6	CASSLKGRDSPLHF
NA	TRBV7-3	TRBJ2-3	CASSLLLDTQYF
TRBD1	TRBV9	TRBJ2-7	CASSVEGASYEQYF
TRBD1	TRBV5-1	TRBJ1-2	CASSPDRDGYTF
TRBD1	TRBV6-5	TRBJ2-7	CASSYSRQGLYEQYF
TRBD2	TRBV9	TRBJ2-5	CASSVVPSGRGVETQYF
NA	TRBV2	TRBJ2-1	CASSEGWQGIHEQFF
NA	TRBV6-6	TRBJ2-7	CASSSQGPSYEQYF
TRBD1	TRBV7-8	TRBJ2-4	CASSSPRSGGENIQYF
NA	TRBV27	TRBJ2-1	CANITRDIYNEQFF
TRBD1	TRBV9	TRBJ1-1	CASSPRTGGLAEAFF
NA	TRBV27	TRBJ1-6	CASSSDGQSRSPLHF
TRBD2	TRBV7-4	TRBJ2-5	CASSLAPSGRAETQYF
NA	TRBV7-8	TRBJ1-5	CASSWGTPARVQPQHF
NA	TRBV5-1	TRBJ1-1	CASSLRQANTEAFF
TRBD1	TRBV19	TRBJ2-5	CASSINRGETQYF
NA	TRBV25-1	TRBJ1-4	CASSATHLRADDEKLFF
NA	TRBV7-2	TRBJ2-1	CASSLGGRGAYEQFF
TRBD2	TRBV19	TRBJ2-5	CASQTSGSPETQYF
TRBD2	TRBV3-1/TRBV3-2	TRBJ2-7	CASRTSGRPPYEQYF
TRBD1	TRBV28	TRBJ2-3	CASSTRTGPADTQYF
NA	TRBV27	TRBJ2-5	CASSLRDSEWETQYF
NA	TRBV18	TRBJ1-1	CASSLGTEAFF
NA	TRBV1	TRBJ2-2	CTSSLLGFRSGRGAGELFF
TRBD2	TRBV10-3	TRBJ2-7	CAISGTREDYEQYF
NA	TRBV14	TRBJ1-6	CASSQVRGSPLHF
NA	TRBV7-6	TRBJ1-1	CASSQLKNTEAFF
TRBD1	TRBV19	TRBJ1-4	CASSAQGVLPNEKLFF
NA	TRBV28	TRBJ1-2	CASSLQTGLYGYTF
TRBD1	TRBV24-1	TRBJ1-5	CATSLGQGNQPQHF
TRBD1	TRBV18	TRBJ1-1	CASSPLTGGARETEAFF